This TCR beta chain was sequenced during a study of graft-versus-host responses after intestinal transplantation. Study-level results: Some GvH clones appeared in ileal mucosa or blood before recipient bone marrow. Individuals carrying graft-donor T cell macrochimerism showed high graft-versus-host to host-versus-graft clonal ratios in allografts.

Here immunoSEQ multiplex PCR was the method, and the copy in TCRdb shows in-frame clones only, minus some. Of roughly 110,000 clones listed, 80% to 90% were seen once; the top ten hold around 0.73%. Concerning this clone: What it binds is unknown.

Germline V gene sequence: CDR1 MNHEY, CDR2 SVGAGI. Trimming cost V 7 bases and J 7 bases, with 17 bases left between them. This CDR3 is built from 15 residues. This clonotype originated in a human donor who was the organ donor for an intestinal transplant. The material was unstimulated CD4+ T cells sorted from spleen or lymph node cells, obtained before transplant. V usage is TRBV6-5 and J usage is TRBJ1-6; D might be TRBD1 (6 bases). The CDR3 loop reads CASTTYRVQNSPLHF. CDR3 in DNA: TGTGCCAGCACTACCTACAGGGTCCAGAATTCACCCCTCCACTTT.